This record covers a single TCR beta chain. Antigen unknown. The sample comes from a study of blood T cells in healthy people across ages. On the study more broadly: With template switching, about one barcoded beta molecule was captured per two T cells.

Trimming left V 3 bases short and J 3 bases short, with 9 bases between. Germline-derived CDR1 and CDR2 are KGHSH and LQKENI. The CDR3 has 14 residues. The authors drew approximately 10 milliliters of peripheral blood from each donor. Study-level findings and limits: Any conclusive comparison of naive versus antigen-experienced cells was prevented by using unsorted PBMCs.

The second PCR ran about 6 to 11 cycles with a sample-barcoded 5' primer and J-beta primers. MiXCR was run by TCRdb on the 5' RACE reads, yielding one entry per CDR3 protein. Among about 640,000 distinct CDR3 sequences listed, roughly 50% were seen once. This chain connects TRBV18 to TRBJ1-5, with D unclear. Sequencing was done on a sample of blood. This TCR came from a man aged 60-69 years in good health. This chain's CDR3 is CASSPTEVNQPQHF. CDR3 coding DNA: TGTGCCAGCTCACCTACGGAAGTCAATCAGCCCCAGCATTTT.